Each of the 12 T cell receptor beta chains below was sequenced from the same sample in a study of shared clonotypes between healthy human individuals. Sequencing used immunoSEQ multiplex PCR; TCRdb keeps in-frame clones, though not all of them. The data hold about 580,000 clones, with roughly 98% observed a single time. CD8 cells regarded as naive lacked CD45RO, were positively chosen for CCR7, and omitted terminally differentiated effector memory CD45RA+ cells. Material: naive CD8+ T cells sorted from blood. The origin of the receptors is a man under 40 in good health.

The chain couples TRBV19 to TRBJ2-5; D uncertain. This CDR3 spans 13 amino acids. Per the germline V gene, CDR1 is LNHDA and CDR2 is SQIVND (reference sequence). V was cut by 7 bases and J by 5 bases, with 14 bases left in between. CDR3 nucleotides: TGTGCCAGTATGAGTGGGCTCCGGGAGACCCAGTACTTC. Protein sequence: CASMSGLRETQYF.

This clone occurred once. V is TRBV7-6 and J is TRBJ2-2; maybe TRBD2 (6 bases). V dropped 0 bases and J dropped 4 bases, with 12 bases sitting between them. Germline V lookup: CDR1 SGHVS, CDR2 FNYEAQ. CDR3 length: 16 amino acids. Here the CDR3 DNA reads TGTGCCAGCAGCTTAGCCACGGGACTCACCACCGGGGAGCTGTTTTTT. As protein: CASSLATGLTTGELFF.

V is TRBV21-1 and J is TRBJ2-7; the D call TRBD2 from the table was never checked on the DNA. TRBV21-1 is a recognized pseudogene. The CDR3 totals 14 residues. CDR3 residues: CASSNLAGVYEQYF. CDR3 bases: TGTGCCAGCAGCAATCTAGCGGGAGTATACGAGCAGTACTTC.

This chain links TRBV7-6 with TRBJ2-1, with 8 positions matching TRBD2. Germline V gene data show CDR1 as SGHVS and CDR2 as FNYEAQ. The CDR3 contains 12 residues. Unmatched junction bases numbered 4, after V lost 5 bases and J lost 10 bases. The CDR3 DNA reads as TGTGCCAGCAGCGTCCCTAGCGGGGAGCAGTTCTTC. This sequence encodes CASSVPSGEQFF.

This chain connects TRBV2 to TRBJ2-7, with unresolved D. The V end was cut by 1 base, the J end by 3 bases, with 13 bases between. CDR1 SNHLY and CDR2 FYNNEI come from the germline V gene. The length of the CDR3 is 15 residues. The CDR3 nucleotides read TGTGCCAGCAGTGAAGAGGGAAGTAATTTCTACGAGCAGTACTTC. This translates into CASSEEGSNFYEQYF.

The V call is TRBV11-2, the J call TRBJ2-2, with D hard to call. V lost 6 bases and J 3 bases, leaving 17 bases between the germline ends. This CDR3 has 16 residues. Germline values: CDR1 SGHAT, CDR2 FQNNGV. CDR3 sequence reads: CASSHKTVDYTGELFF. In DNA, the CDR3 is TGTGCCAGCAGTCATAAGACGGTTGATTACACCGGGGAGCTGTTTTTT. Full variable domain (outside the CDR3, taken from reference TRBV11-2 and TRBJ2-2): EAGVAQSPRYKIIEKRQSVAFWCNPISGHATLYWYQQILGQGPKLLIQFQNNGVVDDSQLPKDRFSAERLKGVDSTLKIQPAKLEDSAVYLCASSHKTVDYTGELFFGEGSRLTVL.

The chain has TRBV30 and TRBJ1-4; D not resolved. The CDR3 is 14 residues long. Trimming took off 0 bases at V and 13 bases at J, with 18 bases between the two ends. The germline V gene has CDR1 GTSNPN and CDR2 SVGIG (reference sequence). CDR3 nucleotide sequence: TGTGCCTGGAGTGTACGTGACATTGGGTTCGGACTGTTTTTT. The encoded protein is CAWSVRDIGFGLFF.

Of note for this clone: In the same sample, other DNA sequences code for this CDR3. The chain combines TRBV19 with TRBJ1-5, with unresolved D. Trimming took 7 bases from V and 0 from J, leaving 4 bases between them. In germline, CDR1 is LNHDA, CDR2 SQIVND (reference sequence). This CDR3 comprises 12 residues. This CDR3 is CASTSSNQPQHF. For the CDR3, the DNA is TGTGCCAGTACAAGTAGCAATCAGCCCCAGCATTTT.

With respect to this clone: At the DNA level, this CDR3 is encoded by other sequences in the same sample as well. The chain links TRBV29-1 to TRBJ2-7, with 7 positions matching TRBD1. Germline V CDR1 and CDR2: SQVTM, ANQGSEA. This CDR3 has 13 amino acids. Losses at the gene ends were 6 bases for V and 2 bases for J; bases not matched to a gene: 7. The CDR3 spells CSVERDRPYEQYF. The CDR3 region has the DNA TGCAGCGTGGAACGGGACAGACCCTACGAGCAGTACTTC.

The rearrangement links TRBV12-5 to TRBJ2-1; 7 bases align to TRBD2. The germline gives CDR1 LGHNT, CDR2 FRNRAP. Germline trimming cut 5 bases from V and 8 bases from J; bases unmatched to any gene: 6. The CDR3 is 13 amino acids. The CDR3 sequence: CASGQSGIDEQFF. The CDR3 coding sequence is TGTGCTAGTGGTCAGAGCGGGATCGATGAGCAGTTCTTC.

This rearrangement joins TRBV7-3 to TRBJ2-1; no definite D call. Germline values: CDR1 SGHTA, CDR2 FQGTGA. The CDR3 is 13 amino acids. The V end lost 3 bases, the J end lost 8 bases, and 11 bases lay between the germline ends. CDR3 sequence reads: CASSLKPPDEQFF. DNA for the CDR3: TGTGCCAGCAGCTTGAAGCCCCCGGATGAGCAGTTCTTC.

The gene calls are TRBV27 and TRBJ2-5, with D perhaps matching TRBD1 or TRBD2 (5 bases each). Trimming left V 2 bases short and J 5 bases short, with 21 bases between. This CDR3 comprises 17 residues. Germline CDR1 and CDR2: MNHEY and SMNVEV (reference sequence). CDR3 loop: CASSLEPAGMGEETQYF. CDR3 DNA: TGTGCCAGCAGTTTAGAACCCGCCGGGATGGGGGAGGAGACCCAGTACTTC.